One T cell receptor beta chain is described in this entry. Its target is unknown. The protocol was immunoSEQ multiplex PCR, while the TCRdb copy is restricted to in-frame clones and leaves out a portion. The sample has under 80,000 clones; roughly 90% are singletons. The validation cohort, a group of more than 100 subjects, included the donors and was separate from the approximately 650-subject first cohort. This entry is derived from a study of cytomegalovirus exposure and HLA in healthy donors. The study, taken as a whole, reports: Researchers reported that a few CMV-associated chains were confirmed in vitro as CMV antigen-specific.

CDR1 is SEHNR, CDR2 FQNEAQ, per germline (reference sequence). J gave up 7 bases and V 6 bases, and 12 bases lay outside the gene matches. The CDR3 covers 15 residues. The sequenced material came from PBMCs. The J gene is TRBJ1-5, the V gene TRBV7-9, with 7 bases fitting TRBD1. The TCR sequence derives from a woman aged 18-29 years in good health and CMV-seronegative. CDR3: CASSVGRGLHQPQHF. CDR3 nucleotide sequence: TGTGCCAGCAGTGTGGGAAGGGGGCTTCACCAGCCCCAGCATTTT.